The rows below give T cell receptor beta chains drawn from one sample of a study of blood T cell repertoires in COVID-19. The repertoire was sequenced with immunoSEQ multiplex PCR; TCRdb's copy has only in-frame clones and lacks some. The table records some 220,000 clones, around nine tenths of them present only once. The sample comprised peripheral blood. Receptors were obtained from a man aged 30 to 45 with COVID-19, enrolled during active disease. Both conserved end residues are trimmed from each CDR3.

j_call | v_call | cdr3_aa
TRBJ2-5 | TRBV19 | ASSIWIGQGQQETQY
TRBJ1-6 | TRBV6-5 | ASSYSRSSYNSPLH
TRBJ1-1 | TRBV18 | ASSPRGGASNTEAF
TRBJ2-6 | TRBV11-2 | ASSLEGTGANVLT
TRBJ1-2 | TRBV30 | AWSPNPGFS
TRBJ2-1 | TRBV29-1 | SVVGGLGNEQF
TRBJ2-7 | TRBV6-5 | ASSRGGGYEQY
TRBJ1-1 | TRBV19 | ASSKGAGNTEAF
TRBJ1-3 | TRBV9 | ASSVGESSGNTIY
TRBJ1-2 | TRBV2 | ASRRDLDYGYT
TRBJ1-6 | TRBV7-2 | ASSGNRVASPLH
TRBJ2-2 | TRBV10-3 | AISESAGAGELF
TRBJ1-5 | TRBV12-1 | ASSLQGKDQPQH
TRBJ1-4 | TRBV12-3/TRBV12-4 | ASSRQHNEKLF
TRBJ1-6 | TRBV3-1/TRBV3-2 | ASSQEPGTGGNSPLH
TRBJ1-1 | TRBV10-2 | ASSDRQGSPEAF
TRBJ1-5 | TRBV7-2 | ASSHRDREVGSNQPQH
TRBJ1-2 | TRBV5-6 | ASSRSYGYT
TRBJ2-3 | TRBV7-2 | ASSPGGSTDTQY
TRBJ2-3 | TRBV30 | AWSVWTTGGPKGDTQY
TRBJ1-3 | TRBV6-5 | ASRIERSSGNTIY
TRBJ1-5 | TRBV5-1 | ASSLQGRGQPQH
TRBJ1-3 | TRBV7-9 | ASSSGRVPIPIY
TRBJ1-2 | TRBV19 | ASSTEGGYGYT
TRBJ1-6 | TRBV6-5 | ASSQDSINSPLH